The present TCR beta chain was sequenced within a study of regulatory T cells in long-lasting Graves disease (dated by TCRdb to 2020 to 2022). In the study overall: Persistent Graves' disease meant more than 5 years of antithyroid drug treatment with TSH receptor autoantibodies that stayed positive. Peripheral blood TCR sequencing and RNA sequencing compared persistent Graves' disease patients with newly diagnosed Graves' disease patients. The study took place in China and was registered as a clinical trial. A total of roughly 35 samples underwent TCR sequencing: approximately 13 from persistent and about 20 from newly diagnosed Graves' disease patients. On average, persistent Graves' disease patients in the clinical cohort had been on antithyroid drugs for approximately ten years. Study-wide findings and limitations: The authors acknowledged the small sample size as a limitation that may reduce accuracy. Compared with newly diagnosed patients, persistent Graves' disease patients had lower TCR Shannon entropy and fewer highly expanded clones, which suggests clonal expansion. The study examined only peripheral blood because the primary lesion, thyroid tissue, could not be accessed. A larger number of public clonotypes was shared among persistent patients (fewer than 3,000) than among newly diagnosed patients (more than 850). Sequencing and analysis were limited to the TCR beta chain. Preferential use of TRBV28, TRBJ1-2 and TRBJ2-5 was observed in persistent disease, whereas TRBV20-1 and TRBJ2-1 were favored in newly diagnosed disease.

Library preparation employed multiplex PCR. Reads for this sample came from an Illumina HiSeq 4000. TCR beta libraries were built with iRepertoire HTBI primers and Arm-PCR amplification of CDR3 regions. PCR products were gel purified before sequencing. The original pipeline was this. Gene usage analysis of CDR3 amino acid clonotypes relied on the 55 to 80 TRBV and 14 TRBJ segments identified across samples. COPE and FqMerger were used to merge filtered high-quality paired reads into contigs. BLAST was used to align contigs to the IMGT TRBV, TRBD and TRBJ reference genes, and CDR3 was defined following IMGT. Any clonotype with a frequency above 0.1% was counted as a highly expanded clone. Shannon entropy served as the measure of repertoire diversity, while the Gini coefficient captured V-J evenness. Public clonotypes were defined as clonotypes shared by more than one individual. Using fastp trimming at Q25 and MiXCR clonotype assembly, TCRdb reanalyzed the public sequencing data and kept in-frame beta chains. When rows share a CDR3 protein, they turn into one entry using the most common DNA and genes. For this entry, the V and J calls and clone size follow TCRdb and not the study's own pipeline. The sample table records 400,000 to 500,000 distinct CDR3 sequences; 20% to 25% of these occur just once. The ten biggest clones cover 14% of the sample.

Relative to germline, V is 5 bases shorter and J is 5 bases shorter, with 10 bases between their ends. The CDR3 runs 12 residues from the cysteine to the phenylalanine. Kept here is only the CDR3 DNA, which spans 36 bases and is read in frame from base 1. The germline V gene yields SGHTA for CDR1 and FQGNSA for CDR2. Concerning this clonotype: Its antigen is not yet known. A single base separates this from a much larger clone, so it may be a read error.

The time point label for this specimen denotes: persistent/refractory GD, antithyroid drugs over 5 years with positive TRAb. RNA was extracted from PBMCs in TRIzol for both TCR sequencing and RNA sequencing. The diagnosis of Graves' disease was made according to American Thyroid Association guidelines. The patients came from an endocrinology department in Xi'an, China. From each patient, around 9 milliliters of peripheral blood was collected into an EDTA anticoagulant tube. PBMCs were isolated by Ficoll Paque Plus density gradient separation without further T cell sorting. An Agilent 2100 Bioanalyzer and agarose gel were used to check RNA quality, and a NanoDrop 2000 was used to measure RNA concentration.

The sample consisted of peripheral blood mononuclear cells (PBMCs), taken when the disease was refractory, from a patient treated with antithyroid drugs. The chain joins TRBV7-2 to TRBJ2-7; the D region possibly corresponds to TRBD2 (6 bases align). The sequence was obtained from a female donor with Graves disease. The CDR3 protein sequence reads: CASSQGLHEQYF. The nucleotide sequence reads as follows: TGTGCCAGCAGCCAGGGACTGCACGAGCAGTACTTC.